These 23 T cell receptor beta chains came from one sample sequenced in a study of CD8+CD57+ T cells in acquired aplastic anemia (dated by TCRdb to 2016 to 2018). Flow cytometry had shown CD8+CD57+ cell expansion in the patients selected for sequencing. This sample was sequenced with an Illumina HiSeq 2000. TCR beta VDJ combination and CDR3 sequence profiling used genomic DNA as the template. The raw public data were reprocessed by TCRdb itself: fastp quality trimming at Q25, MiXCR clonotype calling, in-frame beta chains only. Identical CDR3 proteins give one entry, which carries the most common genes and DNA. This sample comprises about half a million distinct CDR3 sequences, 25% to 40% of them detected only once. The biggest ten clones account for around 0.82% of the sample. The sample was sorted CD4+, CD8+, or CD8+CD57+ T cells (not recorded which) from PBMCs. The receptors come from a human donor with aplastic anemia.

The V call is TRBV19, the J call TRBJ1-1; D uncertain. Germline CDR1 LNHDA, CDR2 SQIVND (reference sequence). V was pared by 9 bases and J by 0 bases, with 17 bases between. This CDR3 is 15 amino acids long. The CDR3 coding sequence is TGTGCCAGCCGCCGGTTGGAAGGTCTGAACACTGAAGCTTTCTTT. Residues: CASRRLEGLNTEAFF.

The rearrangement uses TRBV20-1 and TRBJ2-1; a possible D gene is TRBD2 (5 bases). There are 14 residues in the CDR3. V lost 0 bases and J 7 bases, leaving 13 bases between the germline ends. Per the germline V gene, CDR1 is DFQATT and CDR2 is SNEGSKA (reference sequence). DNA for the CDR3: TGCAGTGCTAGAGATCCGTCCCGGAGGAATGAGCAGTTCTTC. Protein product: CSARDPSRRNEQFF.

In this sample, this clonotype turned up a few times. The chain combines TRBV6-1 with TRBJ1-5, with D unclear. Germline CDR1 MNHNS, CDR2 SASEGT. The length of the CDR3 is 15 residues. V was trimmed by 4 bases and J by 6 bases, leaving 16 bases between them. This CDR3 reads CASSGGQVIFQPQHF. The CDR3 nucleotides are TGTGCCAGCAGTGGGGGTCAGGTGATTTTTCAGCCCCAGCATTTT.

CDR3 amino acids: CASSLAPVAFF. Here the CDR3 DNA reads TGTGCCAGCAGTTTGGCCCCGGTTGCTTTCTTT. The genes are TRBV12-3 or TRBV12-4 and TRBJ1-1; D gene unclear. The ends were cut back, 3 bases at V and 11 bases at J, with 10 bases in the middle. This CDR3 spans 11 amino acids.

The chain recombines TRBV20-1 with TRBJ1-1; 10 bases map to TRBD1. The ends lost 2 bases at V and 11 bases at J; junction bases unmatched: 8. The CDR3 totals 13 residues. The V gene's germline CDR1 is DFQATT and CDR2 SNEGSKA (reference sequence). CDR3 amino acids: CSARSWTGGSAFF. CDR3 coding DNA: TGCAGTGCTAGATCTTGGACAGGGGGAAGTGCTTTCTTT.

The gene calls are TRBV29-1 and TRBJ2-1; 7 nucleotides line up with TRBD1. Germline V gene sequence: CDR1 SQVTM, CDR2 ANQGSEA. The CDR3 consists of 12 residues. Losses at the gene ends were 8 bases for V and 6 bases for J; bases not matched to a gene: 7. Written as DNA, the CDR3 is TGCAGCCCCCGGGCAGGGGGCAATGAGCAGTTCTTC. This translates into CSPRAGGNEQFF.

This clonotype has a count of ten or more. This chain connects TRBV19 to TRBJ1-5, with D possibly being TRBD1 (5 bases). CDR3 length: 16 residues. V lost 7 bases, J lost 4 bases, and 20 bases lay in between. Germline CDR1 is LNHDA and CDR2 is SQIVND (reference sequence). CDR3 sequence reads: CASKVREGRTNQPQHF. The DNA of the CDR3 is TGTGCCAGTAAAGTACGTGAGGGGAGAACGAATCAGCCCCAGCATTTT.

The V and J genes are TRBV11-1 and TRBJ2-3; TRBD2 matches at 8 bases. This CDR3 contains 15 residues. V lost 3 bases, J lost 4 bases, and 6 bases stayed unmatched. Germline CDR1 and CDR2: SGHAT and FQDESV (reference sequence). As DNA, the CDR3 is TGTGCCAGCAGCTTTCGCGGGGGGCGAGCAGATACGCAGTATTTT. Translating gives CASSFRGGRADTQYF.

The rearrangement links TRBV7-2 to TRBJ2-1; the match to TRBD2 covers 10 bases. The CDR3 consists of 15 residues. Germline lookup yields CDR1 SGHTA and CDR2 FQGNSA. Trimming removed 1 base from V and 4 bases from J; junction bases left unmatched: 1. The CDR3 sequence: CASSLELAGYNEQFF. CDR3 nucleotide sequence: TGTGCCAGCAGCTTAGAACTAGCGGGGTACAATGAGCAGTTCTTC.

Turning to this clonotype: This may be a read error: a much more frequent sequence differs by one nucleotide. The CDR3 sequence: CASSVEQRRHEQYF. CDR3 sequence (DNA): TGTGCCAGCAGCGTAGAGCAGAGACGGCACGAGCAGTACTTC. The chain is built from TRBV9 and TRBJ2-7, with D uncertain. Trimming cost V 0 bases and J 5 bases, with 12 bases left between them. Germline-derived CDR1 and CDR2 are SGDLS and YYNGEE. The CDR3 totals 14 residues.

This clonotype was found once. The J gene is TRBJ2-6, the V gene TRBV10-3; unclear D gene. V lost 0 bases to trimming and J lost 2 bases, with 11 bases between them. Germline V lookup: CDR1 ENHRY, CDR2 SYGVKD. This CDR3 region has 17 residues. The CDR3 DNA reads TGTGCCATCAGTGAGTCAGGACCGACCCCTGGGGCCAACGTCCTGACTTTC. Translation: CAISESGPTPGANVLTF.

The chain combines TRBV2 with TRBJ2-5; D remains ambiguous. Germline CDR1 SNHLY, CDR2 FYNNEI. This CDR3 has 15 residues. With 1 base removed from V and 5 bases from J, the gap between germline ends came to 14 bases. The CDR3 bases are TGTGCCAGCAGTGAAGTGGGCAGCTCCTACGAGACCCAGTACTTC. Its protein is CASSEVGSSYETQYF.

The J gene is TRBJ2-1, the V gene TRBV20-1; 7 bases fit TRBD2. Germline CDR1 reads DFQATT; CDR2 reads SNEGSKA (reference sequence). With 6 bases clipped from V and 9 bases from J, the junction kept 14 bases outside the gene matches. The CDR3 totals 14 residues. The CDR3 sequence: CSASGTTFLGEQFF. Written as DNA, the CDR3 is TGCAGTGCGTCCGGGACTACCTTTTTGGGTGAGCAGTTCTTC.

The chain links TRBV2 to TRBJ2-1; 7 positions match TRBD1. Germline values: CDR1 SNHLY, CDR2 FYNNEI. Germline trimming cut 6 bases from V and 2 bases from J; bases unmatched to any gene: 13. The CDR3 runs 17 residues. The CDR3 coding sequence is TGTGCCAGCAGCGTCTTCACCGGGACAGCGACCTACAATGAGCAGTTCTTC. Amino acid sequence: CASSVFTGTATYNEQFF.

This clonotype was detected only a few times. The genes are TRBV30 and TRBJ1-5; the D is unclear. V dropped 1 base and J dropped 7 bases, with 11 bases sitting between them. Germline CDR1 is GTSNPN and CDR2 is SVGIG (reference sequence). The CDR3 runs 13 residues. The DNA for the CDR3 is TGTGCCTGGAGTGACGGAGTTGTGCAGCCCCAGCATTTT. Translating gives CAWSDGVVQPQHF. The whole variable domain, remainder taken from reference TRBV30 and TRBJ1-5, is SQTIHQWPATLVQPVGSPLSLECTVEGTSNPNLYWYRQAAGRGLQLLFYSVGIGQISSEVPQNLSASRPQDRQFILSSKKLLLSDSGFYLCAWSDGVVQPQHFGDGTRLSIL.

This clonotype showed up just a few times. This chain joins TRBV7-2 and TRBJ2-2, with D unclear. The CDR3 covers 13 residues. V was cut by 1 base and J by 7 bases, with 7 bases left in between. Germline CDR1 and CDR2: SGHTA and FQGNSA. CDR3 sequence (DNA): TGTGCCAGCAGCTTAGGTGGTGACGGGGAGCTGTTTTTT. Encoded protein: CASSLGGDGELFF.

A word on this clonotype: A clone one base away is much larger, so this may be a read error. This chain links TRBV15 with TRBJ2-5; D call uncertain. From germline, CDR1 is LNHNV and CDR2 YYDKDF (reference sequence). The V end was cut by 1 base, the J end by 3 bases, with 12 bases between. This CDR3 comprises 15 residues. The DNA for the CDR3 is TGTGCCACCAGCAGAGCGAGTCGCCTCAAAGAGACCCAGTACTTC. This translates into CATSRASRLKETQYF.

About this clonotype: An end of the junction differs from the germline gene, which may be a read error. This sequence joins TRBV7-6 and TRBJ2-5, with 9 positions matching TRBD1. CDR3 length: 15 amino acids. CDR1 and CDR2 (germline): SGHVS, FNYEAQ. The CDR3 protein is CAISLTSQGAKTQHF. CDR3 sequence (DNA): TGTGCTATCAGCTTAACCTCACAGGGGGCAAAGACCCAGCACTTC.

This clonotype has a handful of counts. The genes are TRBV20-1 and TRBJ2-1; D might be TRBD2 (6 bases). The CDR3 is 14 amino acids. The germline V and J ends were trimmed by 1 base and 4 bases, with 11 bases remaining between them. Germline loops: CDR1 DFQATT, CDR2 SNEGSKA (reference sequence). DNA of the CDR3: TGCAGTGCTAGAGTGTCTAGCGCGTACAATGAGCAGTTCTTC. Protein sequence: CSARVSSAYNEQFF.

The CDR3 sequence is CASSEGRGTGTAFF. The CDR3 DNA reads TGTGCCAGTAGTGAAGGGAGGGGGACGGGTACAGCTTTCTTT. The J gene is TRBJ1-1, the V gene TRBV19; the D gene is possibly TRBD1 (6 bases). Trimming took off 5 bases at V and 10 bases at J, with 20 bases between the two ends. The germline gives CDR1 LNHDA, CDR2 SQIVND (reference sequence). CDR3 length: 14 amino acids.

As for this clonotype: A junction end diverges from the germline sequence, so it may reflect a read error. CDR3 protein: CASIEAGTSGRWGQYF. CDR3 nucleotides: TGTGCCAGCATTGAAGCCGGGACTAGCGGGAGATGGGGGCAGTACTTC. The chain uses TRBV25-1 and TRBJ2-7; 14 bases match TRBD2. The germline gives CDR1 MGHDK, CDR2 SYGVNS. The CDR3 spans 16 residues.

This clonotype has only a few counts. At one boundary the junction diverges from the germline segment, which might be a read error. In nucleotides, the CDR3 is TGTGCCAGCAGTTACCTACAGGGGGAGAATGGCTACACTTTC. Its protein product is CASSYLQGENGYTF. The V and J genes are TRBV25-1 and TRBJ1-2; 8 nucleotides agree with TRBD1. Germline CDR1 is MGHDK and CDR2 is SYGVNS. The CDR3 length is 14 residues.

This clonotype turned up a few times. The chain combines TRBV19 with TRBJ2-1, with D tentatively TRBD1 or TRBD2 (5 bases each). Germline CDR1 LNHDA, CDR2 SQIVND (reference sequence). CDR3 length: 14 amino acids. V was cut by 1 base and J by 10 bases, with 14 bases left in between. The CDR3 region is CASSIVNLGDEQFF. CDR3 sequence (DNA): TGTGCCAGTAGTATAGTTAATCTCGGGGACGAGCAGTTCTTC.